Each of the 12 T cell receptor beta chains below was sequenced from the same sample in a study of T cells in Graves' hyperthyroidism and ophthalmopathy. TCR beta CDR3 sequences were amplified from RNA transcripts. The HTBI primer set served for first-round RT-PCR of the TCR CDR3. TCRdb re-called the multiplex PCR reads with MiXCR, one entry per CDR3 protein. The sample lists 390,000 or so distinct CDR3 sequences; approximately 14% were seen once. Sequenced input: blood. These receptors originate from a man aged 18 to 30 with Graves' ophthalmopathy.

This clonotype was seen many times. This rearrangement joins TRBV12-3 or TRBV12-4 to TRBJ2-3, with TRBD1 matching over 8 bases. CDR3 size: 14 residues. Trimming at V came to 6 bases and at J to 1 base, leaving 3 bases not matched to a gene. The CDR3 DNA reads as TGTGCCAGCAGCCCGACAGGGGGCACAGATACGCAGTATTTT. Its protein is CASSPTGGTDTQYF.

In its sample, this clonotype was seen many times. This sequence joins TRBV30 and TRBJ2-7, with D tentatively TRBD1 (6 bases). CDR3 length: 13 residues. V lost 5 bases, J lost 3 bases, and 14 bases lay in between. Germline V gene lookup returns CDR1 GTSNPN and CDR2 SVGIG (reference sequence). The CDR3: CAWGKNRVYEQYF. The CDR3 nucleotides read TGTGCCTGGGGTAAAAACAGGGTCTACGAGCAGTACTTC.

The V gene is TRBV20-1, the J gene TRBJ2-2, with 10 bases matching TRBD2. Germline CDR1 DFQATT, CDR2 SNEGSKA (reference sequence). This CDR3 comprises 15 residues. V lost 3 bases, J lost 7 bases, and 8 bases stayed unmatched. The CDR3 is CSASPSGSFNGELFF. The CDR3 nucleotides read TGCAGTGCTAGCCCTAGCGGGAGCTTTAACGGGGAGCTGTTTTTT.

This clonotype was seen many times. The chain couples TRBV12-3 or TRBV12-4 to TRBJ1-2; D ambiguous. The V gene lost 1 base and the J gene lost 1 base, with 7 bases spanning the gap. There are 14 residues in the CDR3. CDR3 DNA: TGTGCCAGCAGTTTAGGGCAGCATAACTATGGCTACACCTTC. It codes for CASSLGQHNYGYTF.

This clonotype was detected many times. The V and J genes are TRBV20-1 and TRBJ2-7; 7 nucleotides match TRBD1. Losses at the gene ends were 1 base for V and 3 bases for J; bases not matched to a gene: 6. This CDR3 contains 14 residues. Per the germline V gene, CDR1 is DFQATT and CDR2 is SNEGSKA (reference sequence). The CDR3 is CSARVPGTDYEQYF. CDR3 nucleotides: TGCAGTGCTAGAGTGCCCGGGACAGACTACGAGCAGTACTTC.

In its sample, this clonotype was seen many times. J is TRBJ1-6 and V is TRBV7-3; TRBD1 is a possible D gene (6 bases). Germline assignment: CDR1 SGHTA and CDR2 FQGTGA. V lost 5 bases to trimming and J lost 7 bases, with 12 bases between them. CDR3 size: 14 residues. The CDR3 is CASSVTGRNSPLHF. The CDR3 DNA sequence: TGTGCCAGCAGCGTGACAGGACGAAATTCACCCCTCCACTTT.

This clonotype came up many times. The V gene is TRBV20-1, the J gene TRBJ2-5; TRBD1 matches 9 bases. V lost 1 base to trimming and J lost 8 bases; unmatched junction nucleotides: 8. The CDR3 loop spans 14 amino acids. Germline-derived CDR1 and CDR2 are DFQATT and SNEGSKA (reference sequence). This CDR3 is CSARGTGDKRTQYF. In nucleotides, the CDR3 is TGCAGTGCTAGAGGGACAGGGGATAAGAGAACCCAGTACTTC.

The CDR3 spells CASSEGQSKYSNQPQHF. The CDR3 DNA reads TGTGCCAGCAGTGAGGGGCAGTCCAAGTATAGCAATCAGCCCCAGCATTTT. The chain is built from TRBV28 and TRBJ1-5; D possibly corresponds to TRBD1 (5 bases). This CDR3 contains 17 residues. Germline V gives CDR1 MDHEN, CDR2 SYDVKM. The V and J ends lost 5 bases and 0 bases respectively, with 17 bases between them.

The chain uses TRBV7-2 and TRBJ2-1, with D perhaps matching TRBD2 (5 bases). The V and J ends lost 5 bases and 0 bases respectively, with 11 bases between them. The CDR3 contains 15 residues. The V gene's germline CDR1 is SGHTA and CDR2 FQGNSA. The CDR3 coding sequence is TGTGCCAGCAGCCATACGGGGAGCTCCTACAATGAGCAGTTCTTC. This encodes CASSHTGSSYNEQFF.

The V gene is TRBV6-1, the J gene TRBJ2-3; 15 bases match TRBD2. This CDR3 contains 16 residues. Germline V gene data show CDR1 as MNHNS and CDR2 as SASEGT. V shed 6 bases, J shed 5 bases, and the junction held 6 bases outside the gene matches. The CDR3 DNA reads as TGTGCCAGCAGATTGGGACTAGCGGGGGGTAAAGATACGCAGTATTTT. This codes for CASRLGLAGGKDTQYF.

This clonotype occurred many times. This rearrangement joins TRBV20-1 to TRBJ2-7; 11 nucleotides align to TRBD2. The CDR3 spans 15 residues. V dropped 6 bases and J dropped 3; count of bases not matched to a gene: 10. Germline CDR1 reads DFQATT; CDR2 reads SNEGSKA (reference sequence). The DNA of the CDR3 is TGCAGTGCGACCCCGGAGCTAGCGGGAGGCTACGAGCAGTACTTC. Translation gives CSATPELAGGYEQYF.

This clonotype was counted at least ten times. The chain combines TRBV7-9 with TRBJ2-1, with 9 bases aligning to TRBD2. Unmatched junction bases numbered 12, after V lost 9 bases and J lost 6 bases. This CDR3 comprises 15 residues. Germline V CDR1 and CDR2: SEHNR, FQNEAQ (reference sequence). This chain's CDR3 is CASEKLAGSRNEQFF. In DNA form, the CDR3 reads TGTGCCAGTGAGAAGCTAGCGGGGTCTCGCAATGAGCAGTTCTTC.